The TCR beta chain described here comes from a study of cytomegalovirus exposure and HLA in healthy donors. Study-wide findings and caveats: A few chains linked to CMV were shown in vitro to be specific for CMV antigens. Reports indicated that the classifier achieved high specificity and sensitivity in diagnosing cytomegalovirus status. Among TCR sequences, most were rare, though some public TCRs appeared in many donors. Researchers counted around 180 TCR beta chains as cytomegalovirus-associated.

Sequencing was performed with immunoSEQ multiplex PCR; in TCRdb, only in-frame clones are kept and a portion is missing. The table includes about 330,000 clones, roughly 89% detected once. On this clone: The antigen is not known.

The CDR3 is 15 amino acids. V lost 6 bases to trimming and J lost 3 bases, with 18 bases between them. Germline loops: CDR1 MNHEY, CDR2 SMNVEV (reference sequence). This rearrangement joins TRBV27 to TRBJ2-7, with D maybe TRBD2 (6 bases). The sample consisted of PBMCs. The clonotype originates from a woman younger than 35 in good health and CMV-seronegative. For the CDR3, the DNA is TGTGCCAGCAGAAAAAGGACGGGGGAGTACTACGAGCAGTACTTC. Translating gives CASRKRTGEYYEQYF.